The present TCR beta chain was sequenced within a study of blood T cell repertoires in COVID-19 (dated by TCRdb to the early 2020s). Study-level background: Samples from collaborators originated in the United States, Italy and Spain and spanned both the acute and convalescent phases of COVID-19. The material from the prospective study consisted of cDNA or gDNA derived from T cells, B-cell-depleted T cells, or PBMCs. The dataset comprised deeply sampled blood TCRbeta repertoires from subjects exposed to, actively infected with, or recovered from COVID-19. A freely available public database, intended as a resource for researchers studying the immune response to SARS-CoV-2, is where the repertoires were released. Samples came from the ongoing ImmuneRACE study (first 160 participants) plus 1,254 subjects from 6 global collaborators. A de-identified subject ID, COVID-19 status, age in years and sex were almost always included in the sample metadata. Where available, HLA class I and class II types were obtained from metadata supplied by the sample provider rather than from assay-based typing. Study-wide findings and limitations: Clinical and demographic metadata were provided uncurated, with the amount varying by source and participant.

TCRbeta CDR3 regions were amplified from genomic DNA using the immunoSEQ Assay, a bias-controlled multiplex PCR. In the source study's methods: The number of nucleated cells in each sample was estimated from the amplification of reference gene primers within the assay. To quantify the absolute abundance of each unique TCRbeta CDR3 rearrangement, sequence reads were collapsed and filtered. For each sample, productive Simpson clonality was calculated as the square root of Simpson's diversity index across productive rearrangements. TCRdb carries this immuneACCESS record with in-frame sequences only. Its versions omit some clonotypes, under half of them owing to an unresolved V gene in the studies checked, with the rest unexplained. V and J calls and clone size are given by that table; D and trimming were obtained from the DNA. The sample table shows about 200,000 clones, and around four fifths are seen once. The top ten clones comprise 4.5% to 5% of the sample.

Details on this clone: Its antigen target is currently unknown. Nothing much larger sits one base from this clone, and base qualities are not available.

Participants in the prospective study were aged about 18 to 95 years, lived in about two dozen United States geographic areas, and enrolled through a virtual design. In the prospective study, participants were assigned to cohorts based on the clinical history participants reported in a screening survey and a study questionnaire. Exposed participants had been in contact, within 2 weeks of entering the study, with a person who had a PCR-confirmed or clinician-diagnosed case of COVID-19. Each participant in the prospective study had whole blood, serum and a nasopharyngeal or oropharyngeal swab collected by mobile phlebotomists. Additional blood draws and questionnaires over an approximately 2-month period could optionally be provided by prospective study participants. Before DNA extraction, prospective study blood samples were shipped either frozen or at room temperature. Trimming removed 4 bases from V and 10 bases from J; the gene matches leave 13 bases unexplained. CDR1 SGHDN and CDR2 FVKESK are derived from the germline V gene. From its cysteine to its phenylalanine, the CDR3 spans 16 amino acids. The entry retains the CDR3 DNA only, 48 bases that are in frame from base 1.

The sample taken for sequencing was PBMCs or T cells enriched from blood (not recorded which). The sequence was obtained from a woman in her forties or fifties who had been exposed to COVID-19. Here the chain combines TRBV14 and TRBJ2-1; TRBD2 lines up with 10 middle nucleotides. The sequence in DNA is TGTGCCAGCAGCCCCCAAGCGGGGGGGCGAATCCGCGAGCAGTTCTTC. Its protein is CASSPQAGGRIREQFF.